This T cell receptor beta chain appears in the sequencing data of a study of glioma-infiltrating T cells. Amplification of TCR alpha and beta CDR3 regions from RNA used iRepertoire nested multiplex PCR. Input was roughly 95-400 ng of tissue mRNA or PBMC total RNA. TCRdb fed the multiplex PCR reads into MiXCR, producing one record per CDR3 protein. The repertoire has approximately 190,000 distinct CDR3 sequences, around 32% of them found once; the top ten carry around 21%. Study results and caveats: Above-expected tissue-blood divergence occurred in all gliomas, most in low-grade ones. CDR3 overlap between tissue and blood was very small.

Many counts were recorded for this clonotype. Its antigen remains unknown. Sequenced input: glioma tissue, nonneoplastic brain tissue, or PBMCs (not recorded which). The source of this sequence is a human donor with low-grade glioma or glioblastoma, undergoing nonglioma brain surgery, or in good health (not recorded which).

The CDR3 spells CASSVFPSQGDQPQHF. Here the CDR3 DNA reads TGTGCCAGCAGCGTGTTCCCCTCACAGGGTGACCAGCCCCAGCATTTT. The V call is TRBV2, the J call TRBJ1-5, with a possible D match to TRBD1 (6 bases). Trimming left V 6 bases short and J 7 bases short, with 22 bases between. Germline V lookup: CDR1 SNHLY, CDR2 FYNNEI. The CDR3 totals 16 residues.